The 4 T cell receptor beta chains below come from one sample, sequenced in a study of T cells after yellow fever vaccination. TCRdb passed the 5' RACE reads through MiXCR, listing each CDR3 protein once. The sample consists of roughly 400,000 distinct CDR3 sequences, about 19% of them appearing once. The input for sequencing was PBMCs, taken before the yellow fever booster vaccination. These receptors all come from a man in his late teens or twenties who received the YFV17D yellow fever vaccine.

The chain carries TRBV12-3 or TRBV12-4 and TRBJ1-5; possibly TRBD1 for D (5 bases). The V and J ends lost 0 bases and 1 base respectively, with 7 bases between them. The CDR3 has 15 residues. The CDR3 spells CASSLAGASNQPQHF. The CDR3 DNA is TGTGCCAGCAGTTTAGCCGGGGCGAGCAATCAGCCCCAGCATTTT.

V gene TRBV7-8 combines with J gene TRBJ2-3, with 12 bases lining up with TRBD2. The CDR3 is 18 residues long. The junction had 12 bases not matched to a gene; V was cut back by 5 bases and J by 3 bases. CDR1 SGHVS and CDR2 FQNEAQ come from the germline V gene. The CDR3 bases are TGTGCCAGCAGCAAGCGGGCTAGCGGGGGGGCCATGACAGATACGCAGTATTTT. Its protein product is CASSKRASGGAMTDTQYF. The full variable domain, in which reference TRBV7-8 and TRBJ2-3 provide the parts outside the CDR3, is GAGVSQSPRYKVAKRGQDVALRCDPISGHVSLFWYQQALGQGPEFLTYFQNEAQLDKSGLPSDRFFAERPEGSVSTLKIQRTQQEDSAVYLCASSKRASGGAMTDTQYFGPGTRLTVL.

This chain links TRBV7-8 with TRBJ1-1, with TRBD1 as a possible D gene (5 bases). The germline CDR1 and CDR2 sequences are SGHVS and FQNEAQ. Trimming removed 5 bases at V and 12 bases at J, with 22 bases between. The CDR3 is 14 residues long. The CDR3 loop reads CASSHHQSEGLSFF. CDR3 nucleotides: TGTGCCAGCAGCCATCATCAAAGTGAGGGGTTGTCTTTCTTT.

This clonotype has a handful of counts. This chain uses TRBV20-1 with TRBJ2-1, with 14 bases lining up with TRBD2. J lost 1 base, V lost 0 bases, and 11 bases had no gene match. The CDR3 is 20 residues long. Germline CDR1 and CDR2: DFQATT and SNEGSKA (reference sequence). Here the CDR3 reads CSARDPSGTSGGRSYNEQFF. In DNA form, the CDR3 reads TGCAGTGCTAGAGATCCCTCCGGGACTAGCGGGGGAAGATCCTACAATGAGCAGTTCTTC.